What follows is one TCR beta chain and its context. Its antigen is unknown. This sample was included in a study of blood T cells in healthy people across ages. A sample-barcoded 5' primer and a J-beta primer mix were used in a second PCR of about 7 to 12 cycles. In TCRdb, the 5' RACE reads were re-called with MiXCR into one record per CDR3 protein. The profile shows about 1.6 million distinct CDR3 sequences, roughly 32% of them singletons. Germline lookup yields CDR1 MNHEY and CDR2 SVGEGT. V was trimmed by 2 bases and J by 4 bases, leaving 14 bases between them. The CDR3 loop spans 16 amino acids. Notes on the study in general: Long-lived and aged donors differed, with more naive CD4+ cells and higher diversity in the long-lived.

The chain links TRBV6-2 or TRBV6-3 to TRBJ2-2; possible D gene TRBD2, 7 bases. The sequenced sample consisted of blood. This TCR derives from a woman in her twenties or thirties in good health. CDR3 coding DNA: TGTGCCAGCAGTTACAACGGGGGGCGCGGCACCGGGGAGCTGTTTTTT. Its translation: CASSYNGGRGTGELFF.